This TCR beta chain came from a study of cytomegalovirus exposure and HLA in healthy donors. As to this clone: What it binds is not known.

Clones were sequenced by immunoSEQ multiplex PCR, and TCRdb holds only the in-frame ones, with some missing. The repertoire includes approximately 64,000 clones, roughly 91% of them detected once, and 1.7% sits in the top ten. Trimming shortened V by 11 bases and J by 4 bases, and 15 bases separated the two germline ends. The germline V gene has CDR1 MNHNS and CDR2 SASEGT. The CDR3 totals 13 residues. Study findings and constraints: According to reports, the classifier identified cytomegalovirus status with high specificity and sensitivity. Most TCR sequences were rare, but some public TCRs occurred in many donors.

The chain employs TRBV6-1 and TRBJ2-1; perhaps TRBD2 as D (6 bases). This receptor was taken from a woman aged 18-29 years in good health and CMV-seronegative. Material: PBMCs. The CDR3 sequence is CAGEAGLYNEQFF. The CDR3 bases are TGTGCCGGGGAGGCCGGCTTATACAATGAGCAGTTCTTC.